The T cell receptor (beta chain) described here comes from a study of T cells in Graves' hyperthyroidism and ophthalmopathy. Study findings and constraints: From stable hyperthyroidism, ophthalmopathy was set apart by a 13 V-J model. Blood also held most thyroid clonotypes expanded beyond 0.001.

Remarks on this clonotype: As yet, its antigen is unknown.

Hyperthyroidism of Graves' type that showed no ophthalmopathy progression within 18 months was stable. Amplified TCR beta CDR3 regions came from RNA transcripts. HTBI primers were the set used in a first-round RT-PCR of the TCR CDR3. TCRdb itself ran the multiplex PCR reads through MiXCR, one entry per CDR3 protein. The sample lists about half a million distinct CDR3 sequences; about 20% were seen once. The clonotype comes from a man aged 18 to 29 with Graves' hyperthyroidism. The material sequenced was blood.

This CDR3 reads CAWRVWDRPAYEQYF. CDR3 bases: TGTGCCTGGAGGGTCTGGGACCGACCCGCCTACGAGCAGTACTTC. The chain combines TRBV30 with TRBJ2-7; D is possibly TRBD1 or TRBD2 (5 bases each). The CDR3 runs to 15 residues. V was trimmed by 3 bases and J by 2 bases, leaving 17 bases between them. Germline V gives CDR1 GTSNPN, CDR2 SVGIG (reference sequence).